This record covers a single T cell receptor beta chain. This entry comes from a study of blood T cell repertoires in COVID-19. On the study more broadly: Some COVID-19 samples were acute and others convalescent; all came from the United States, Italy and Spain. Nucleic acid was either cDNA or gDNA, and it came from T cells, B-cell-depleted T cells, or PBMCs.

Original analysis: Nucleated cell number was recorded as an estimate derived from reference gene primer amplification. Profiling relied on immunoSEQ multiplex PCR, and the TCRdb table lists in-frame clones only, not all of them. Clone size and the V and J calls come from that table; the DNA yielded D and trimming. Of about 260,000 clones listed, about 80% were seen once; the top ten hold about 2%. With V trimmed by 8 bases and J by 6 bases, 5 bases remained unmatched. The CDR3 has 14 amino acids. The germline gives CDR1 SNHLY, CDR2 FYNNEI. The chain recombines TRBV2 with TRBJ2-5; 14 bases map to TRBD2. This receptor was obtained from a woman aged 80 or over with acute or convalescent COVID-19. The specimen sequenced was peripheral blood. CDR3 DNA sequence: TGTGCCAGCGGGACTAGCGGGGGTCCCCAGACCCAGTACTTC. Amino acid sequence: CASGTSGGPQTQYF.